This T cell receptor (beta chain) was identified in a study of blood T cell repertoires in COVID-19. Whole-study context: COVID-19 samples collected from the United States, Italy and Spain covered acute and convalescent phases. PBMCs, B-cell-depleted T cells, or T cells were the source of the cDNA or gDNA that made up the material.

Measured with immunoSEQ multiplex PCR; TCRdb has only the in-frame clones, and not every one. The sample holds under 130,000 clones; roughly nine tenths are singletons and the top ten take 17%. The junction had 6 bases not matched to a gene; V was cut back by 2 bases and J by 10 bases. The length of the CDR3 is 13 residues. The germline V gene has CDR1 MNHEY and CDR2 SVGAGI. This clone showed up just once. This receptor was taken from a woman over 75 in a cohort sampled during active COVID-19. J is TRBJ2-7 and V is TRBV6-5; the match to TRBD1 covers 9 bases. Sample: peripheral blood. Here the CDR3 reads CASSYGDRGVQYF. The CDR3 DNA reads TGTGCCAGCAGTTACGGTGACAGGGGGGTCCAGTACTTC.